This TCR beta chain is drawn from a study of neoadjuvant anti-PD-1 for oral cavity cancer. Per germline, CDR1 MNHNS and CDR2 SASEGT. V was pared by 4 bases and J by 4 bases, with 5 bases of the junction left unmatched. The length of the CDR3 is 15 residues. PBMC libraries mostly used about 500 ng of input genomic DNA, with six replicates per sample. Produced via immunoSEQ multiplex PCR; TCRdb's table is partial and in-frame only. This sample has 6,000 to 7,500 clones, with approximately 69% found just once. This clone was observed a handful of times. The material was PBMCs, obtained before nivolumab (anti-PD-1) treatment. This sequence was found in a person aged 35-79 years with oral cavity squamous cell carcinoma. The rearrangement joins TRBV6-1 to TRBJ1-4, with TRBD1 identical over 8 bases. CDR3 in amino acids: CASSGYGQGNEKLFF. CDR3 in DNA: TGTGCCAGCAGTGGATACGGACAGGGTAATGAAAAACTGTTTTTT.